This is a list of T cell receptor beta chains from one sample in a study of T-cell memory formation after mild COVID-19. Using its own MiXCR run on the 5' RACE reads, TCRdb lists one record per CDR3 protein. Here the sample spans roughly 550,000 distinct CDR3 sequences, 20% being singletons. The sample was PBMCs or a T cell subset sorted from them (not recorded which). These receptors were collected from an adult woman who had mild COVID-19 (a few samples of this study predate the infection). Cell type and time point are not known. The CDR3 runs from the conserved cysteine through the conserved F or W. The D gene is left open where the match is weak. A clone size is listed for some rows: how often the clone was seen (once, few, many), or a class if it is expanded.

d_gene: TRBD2
v_gene: TRBV6-6
j_gene: TRBJ2-7
abundance: few
CDR3nt: TGTGCCAGCAGTTACGCCACCGGGGGGAACGAGCAGTACTTC
CDR3aa: CASSYATGGNEQYF

d_gene: TRBD1
v_gene: TRBV20-1
j_gene: TRBJ2-3
abundance: .
CDR3nt: TGCAGTGCCTGGGACAGGAAGACAGATACGCAGTATTTT
CDR3aa: CSAWDRKTDTQYF

d_gene: .
v_gene: TRBV24-1
j_gene: TRBJ2-2
abundance: many
CDR3nt: TGTGCCACCAGTAGGCTTTCCGGGGAGCTGTTTTTT
CDR3aa: CATSRLSGELFF

d_gene: .
v_gene: TRBV5-1
j_gene: TRBJ2-1
abundance: .
CDR3nt: TGCGCCAGCAGCGGCGTGACGGCGAACGCCAACAATGAGCAGTTCTTC
CDR3aa: CASSGVTANANNEQFF

d_gene: .
v_gene: TRBV7-9
j_gene: TRBJ2-3
abundance: .
CDR3nt: TGTGCCAGCAGCCCGGACAGCTTACCAGATACGCAGTATTTT
CDR3aa: CASSPDSLPDTQYF

d_gene: TRBD2
v_gene: TRBV20-1
j_gene: TRBJ2-1
abundance: .
CDR3nt: TGCAGTGCTTGTAGCGGGTACTACAATGAGCAGTTCTTC
CDR3aa: CSACSGYYNEQFF

d_gene: TRBD1
v_gene: TRBV6-5
j_gene: TRBJ1-5
abundance: few
CDR3nt: TGTGCCAGCAGTCCGGACAGGGAAAGGAATCAGCCCCAGCATTTT
CDR3aa: CASSPDRERNQPQHF

d_gene: .
v_gene: TRBV29-1
j_gene: TRBJ1-4
abundance: .
CDR3nt: TGCAGCGTTCGATCAACTAATGAAAAACTGTTTTTT
CDR3aa: CSVRSTNEKLFF

d_gene: TRBD2
v_gene: TRBV7-9
j_gene: TRBJ2-3
abundance: few
CDR3nt: TGTGCCAGCAGCTTAGCCGGGACTAGCGGGAGGGCCAGGGCAGATACGCAGTATTTT
CDR3aa: CASSLAGTSGRARADTQYF

d_gene: .
v_gene: TRBV11-3
j_gene: TRBJ2-5
abundance: .
CDR3nt: TGTGCCAGCAGCTTGGTACAGCAGGGGGAGACCCAGTACTTC
CDR3aa: CASSLVQQGETQYF

d_gene: .
v_gene: TRBV9
j_gene: TRBJ2-2
abundance: .
CDR3nt: TGTGCCAGCAGCGGTCAGGGTACCCCCAACAGAGGGGAGCTGTTTTTT
CDR3aa: CASSGQGTPNRGELFF

d_gene: TRBD1
v_gene: TRBV27
j_gene: TRBJ2-7
abundance: .
CDR3nt: TGTGCCAGCAGTTTATCCGGGACAGTAGACTCCTACGAGCAGTACTTC
CDR3aa: CASSLSGTVDSYEQYF

d_gene: TRBD2
v_gene: TRBV15
j_gene: TRBJ2-1
abundance: .
CDR3nt: TGTGCCACCAGCAGAGTAGCGGGTCTAGCAGCCCGCTCCTACAATGAGCAGTTCTTC
CDR3aa: CATSRVAGLAARSYNEQFF

d_gene: .
v_gene: TRBV7-9
j_gene: TRBJ2-5
abundance: once
CDR3nt: TGTGCCAGCAGCTTAGGAGGGTGGGACCAGTACTTC
CDR3aa: CASSLGGWDQYF

d_gene: .
v_gene: TRBV6-5
j_gene: TRBJ2-5
abundance: .
CDR3nt: TGTGCCAGCACTTTAGGGGGAGATTTACAGACCCAGTACTTC
CDR3aa: CASTLGGDLQTQYF

d_gene: .
v_gene: TRBV19
j_gene: TRBJ1-1
abundance: few
CDR3nt: TGTGCCAGTAGCCCAACAGGGACCCCTGAAGCTTTCTTT
CDR3aa: CASSPTGTPEAFF

d_gene: .
v_gene: TRBV12-3/TRBV12-4
j_gene: TRBJ2-2
abundance: few
CDR3nt: TGTGCCAGCAGGTGGGACGGGGTTAACACCGGGGAGCTGTTTTTT
CDR3aa: CASRWDGVNTGELFF

d_gene: .
v_gene: TRBV14
j_gene: TRBJ2-7
abundance: few
CDR3nt: TGTGCCAGCAGGCCCGAGGTAGCTGGTCCGCAGTACTTC
CDR3aa: CASRPEVAGPQYF

d_gene: TRBD2
v_gene: TRBV20-1
j_gene: TRBJ2-3
abundance: .
CDR3nt: TGCAGTGCTATTTCTGCGGGGGGGTCCACAGATACGCAGTATTTT
CDR3aa: CSAISAGGSTDTQYF

d_gene: .
v_gene: TRBV4-1
j_gene: TRBJ2-5
abundance: few
CDR3nt: TGCGCCAGCAGCCAAGATAGAGGGGGGCGAGAGACCCAGTACTTC
CDR3aa: CASSQDRGGRETQYF

d_gene: .
v_gene: TRBV29-1
j_gene: TRBJ2-7
abundance: few
CDR3nt: TGCAGCGTTCGGACCCGAAACTCCTACGAGCAGTACTTC
CDR3aa: CSVRTRNSYEQYF

d_gene: .
v_gene: TRBV7-9
j_gene: TRBJ2-5
abundance: .
CDR3nt: TGTGCCAGCAGCACCCCCCGAGGGACTTTCCAAGAGACCCAGTACTTC
CDR3aa: CASSTPRGTFQETQYF

d_gene: TRBD2
v_gene: TRBV10-3
j_gene: TRBJ2-7
abundance: few
CDR3nt: TGTGCCATCAGTGAGTCGTTTAGCGGGAGCGACGAGCAGTACTTC
CDR3aa: CAISESFSGSDEQYF

d_gene: .
v_gene: TRBV24-1
j_gene: TRBJ2-1
abundance: .
CDR3nt: TGTGCCACCAGTGACCCCATCCGAGAGGACGGCGATGAGCAGTTCTTC
CDR3aa: CATSDPIREDGDEQFF

d_gene: TRBD1
v_gene: TRBV7-9
j_gene: TRBJ2-2
abundance: .
CDR3nt: TGTGCCAGCAGCTTATTAGGGACAGCAAACACCGGGGAGCTGTTTTTT
CDR3aa: CASSLLGTANTGELFF

d_gene: .
v_gene: TRBV19
j_gene: TRBJ1-5
abundance: .
CDR3nt: TGTGCCAGTAGCAGACAGAGGGGCAATCAGCCCCAGCATTTT
CDR3aa: CASSRQRGNQPQHF

d_gene: .
v_gene: TRBV27
j_gene: TRBJ1-2
abundance: few
CDR3nt: TGTGCCAGCAGCCAGGCTGGGGGCGTGGCTGGCTACACCTTC
CDR3aa: CASSQAGGVAGYTF